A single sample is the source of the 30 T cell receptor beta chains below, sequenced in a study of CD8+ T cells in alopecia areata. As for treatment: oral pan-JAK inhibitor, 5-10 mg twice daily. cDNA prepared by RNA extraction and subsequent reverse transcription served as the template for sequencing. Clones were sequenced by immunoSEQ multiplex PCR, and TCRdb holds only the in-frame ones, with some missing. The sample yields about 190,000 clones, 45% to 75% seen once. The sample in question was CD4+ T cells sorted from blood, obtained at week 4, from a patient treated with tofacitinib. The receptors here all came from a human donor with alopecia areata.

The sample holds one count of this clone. The CDR3 here is CSVAKATEAFF. Written as DNA, the CDR3 is TGCAGCGTGGCCAAGGCCACTGAAGCTTTCTTT. This chain connects TRBV29-1 to TRBJ1-1, with D uncertain. Germline V CDR1 and CDR2: SQVTM, ANQGSEA. Trimming shortened V by 6 bases and J by 4 bases, and 9 bases separated the two germline ends. The CDR3 length is 11 residues.

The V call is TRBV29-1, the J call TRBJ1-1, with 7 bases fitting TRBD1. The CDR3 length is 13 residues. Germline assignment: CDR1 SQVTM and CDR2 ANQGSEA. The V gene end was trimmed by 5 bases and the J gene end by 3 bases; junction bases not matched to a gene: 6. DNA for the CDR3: TGCAGCGTTAACAGGGGACTTGACACTGAAGCTTTCTTT. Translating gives CSVNRGLDTEAFF.

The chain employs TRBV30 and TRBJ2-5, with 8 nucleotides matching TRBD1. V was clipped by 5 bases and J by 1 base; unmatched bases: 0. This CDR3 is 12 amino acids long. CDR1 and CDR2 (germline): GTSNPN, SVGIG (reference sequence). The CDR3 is CAWGTGQETQYF. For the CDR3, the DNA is TGTGCCTGGGGGACAGGCCAAGAGACCCAGTACTTC.

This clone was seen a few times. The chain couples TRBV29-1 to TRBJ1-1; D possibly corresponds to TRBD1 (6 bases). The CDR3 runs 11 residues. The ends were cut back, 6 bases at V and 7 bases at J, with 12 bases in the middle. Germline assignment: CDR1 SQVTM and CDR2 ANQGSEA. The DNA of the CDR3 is TGCAGCGTGAGGGGGTTTAATGAAGCTTTCTTT. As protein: CSVRGFNEAFF.

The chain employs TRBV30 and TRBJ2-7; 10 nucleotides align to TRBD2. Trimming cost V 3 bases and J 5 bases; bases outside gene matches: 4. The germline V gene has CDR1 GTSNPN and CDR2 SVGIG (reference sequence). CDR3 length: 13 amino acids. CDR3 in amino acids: CAWRAGGPHEQYF. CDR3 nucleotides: TGTGCCTGGAGAGCGGGAGGGCCTCACGAGCAGTACTTC.

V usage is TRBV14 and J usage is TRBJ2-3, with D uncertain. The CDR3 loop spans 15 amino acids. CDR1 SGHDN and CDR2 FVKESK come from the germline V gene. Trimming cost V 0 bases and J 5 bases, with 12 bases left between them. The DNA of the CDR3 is TGTGCCAGCAGCCAAGACATAACTGGAAGAGATACGCAGTATTTT. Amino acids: CASSQDITGRDTQYF.

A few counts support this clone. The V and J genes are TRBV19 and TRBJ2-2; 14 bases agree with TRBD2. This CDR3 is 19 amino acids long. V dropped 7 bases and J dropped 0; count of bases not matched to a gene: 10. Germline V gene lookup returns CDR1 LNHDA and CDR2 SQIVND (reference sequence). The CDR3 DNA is TGTGCCAGTATCTCTCGGACTAGCGGGAGGCCCGCGAACACCGGGGAGCTGTTTTTT. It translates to CASISRTSGRPANTGELFF.

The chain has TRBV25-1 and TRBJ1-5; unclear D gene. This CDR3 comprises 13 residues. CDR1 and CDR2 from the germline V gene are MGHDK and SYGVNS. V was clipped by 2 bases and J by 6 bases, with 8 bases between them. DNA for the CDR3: TGTGCCAGCAGTGAAAGGGTGGGTCAGCCCCAGCATTTT. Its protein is CASSERVGQPQHF.

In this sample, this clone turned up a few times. The CDR3 here is CSVQTGYGELFF. The CDR3 nucleotides are TGCAGCGTGCAAACAGGGTACGGGGAGCTGTTTTTT. The chain couples TRBV29-1 to TRBJ2-2; tentatively, D is TRBD1 (6 bases). V shed 6 bases and J shed 7 bases, with 12 bases lying between them. The CDR3 sequence is 12 residues long. Germline values: CDR1 SQVTM, CDR2 ANQGSEA.

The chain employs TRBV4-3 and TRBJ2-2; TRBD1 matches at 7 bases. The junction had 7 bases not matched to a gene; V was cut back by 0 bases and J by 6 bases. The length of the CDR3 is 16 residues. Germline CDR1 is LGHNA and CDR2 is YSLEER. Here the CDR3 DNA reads TGCGCCAGCAGCCAAGATGGGACAGTTAAGGCCGGGGAGCTGTTTTTT. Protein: CASSQDGTVKAGELFF.

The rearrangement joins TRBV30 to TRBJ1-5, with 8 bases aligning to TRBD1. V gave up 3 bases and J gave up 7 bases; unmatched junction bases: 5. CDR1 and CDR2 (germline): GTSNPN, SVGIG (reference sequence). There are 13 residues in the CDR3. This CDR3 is CAWSLGQGQPQHF. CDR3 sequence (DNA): TGTGCCTGGAGCTTAGGACAGGGCCAGCCCCAGCATTTT.

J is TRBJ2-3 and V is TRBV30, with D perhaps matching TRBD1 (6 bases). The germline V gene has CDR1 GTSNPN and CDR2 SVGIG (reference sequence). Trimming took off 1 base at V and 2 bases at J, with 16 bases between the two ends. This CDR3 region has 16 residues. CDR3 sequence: CAWSEPYRDPTDTQYF. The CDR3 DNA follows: TGTGCCTGGAGTGAGCCTTACAGGGATCCCACAGATACGCAGTATTTT.

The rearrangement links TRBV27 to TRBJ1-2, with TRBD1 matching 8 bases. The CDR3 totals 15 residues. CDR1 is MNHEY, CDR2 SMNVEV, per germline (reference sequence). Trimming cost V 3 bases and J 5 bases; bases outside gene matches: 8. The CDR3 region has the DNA TGTGCCAGCAGTTTTCGGGACAGGCCATCGTATGGCTACACCTTC. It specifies CASSFRDRPSYGYTF.

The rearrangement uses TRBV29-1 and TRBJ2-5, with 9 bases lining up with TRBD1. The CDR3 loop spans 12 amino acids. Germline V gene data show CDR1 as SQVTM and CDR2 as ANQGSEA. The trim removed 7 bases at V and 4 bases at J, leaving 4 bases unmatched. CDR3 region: CSAGTGTETQYF. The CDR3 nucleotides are TGCAGCGCCGGGACAGGGACAGAGACCCAGTACTTC.

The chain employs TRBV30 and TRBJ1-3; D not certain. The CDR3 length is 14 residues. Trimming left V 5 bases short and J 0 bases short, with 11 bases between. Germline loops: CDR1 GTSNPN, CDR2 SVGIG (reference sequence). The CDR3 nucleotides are TGTGCCTGGGGTAGAGGAAACTCTGGAAACACCATATATTTT. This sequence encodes CAWGRGNSGNTIYF.

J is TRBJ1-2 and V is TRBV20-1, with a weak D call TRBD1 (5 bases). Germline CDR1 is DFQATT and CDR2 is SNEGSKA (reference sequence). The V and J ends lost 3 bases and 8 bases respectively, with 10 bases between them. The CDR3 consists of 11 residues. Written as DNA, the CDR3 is TGCAGTGCTAGGGCAGGGCAGGGCTACACCTTC. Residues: CSARAGQGYTF.

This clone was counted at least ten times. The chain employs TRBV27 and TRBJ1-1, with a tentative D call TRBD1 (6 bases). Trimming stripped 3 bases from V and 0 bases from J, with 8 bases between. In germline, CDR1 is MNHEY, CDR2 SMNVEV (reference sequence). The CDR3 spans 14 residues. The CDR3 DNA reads TGTGCCAGCAGTTTGACAGGCATGAACACTGAAGCTTTCTTT. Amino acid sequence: CASSLTGMNTEAFF.

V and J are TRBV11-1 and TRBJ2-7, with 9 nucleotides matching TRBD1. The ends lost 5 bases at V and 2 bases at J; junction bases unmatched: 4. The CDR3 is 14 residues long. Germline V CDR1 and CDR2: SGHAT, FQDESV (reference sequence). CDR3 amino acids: CASSPDRGAYEQYF. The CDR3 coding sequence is TGTGCCAGCAGCCCCGACAGGGGGGCCTACGAGCAGTACTTC.

CDR3 sequence (DNA): TGTGCCAGCAGCCCGCCAGGCGGTGGAGAGACCCAGTACTTC. This gives the protein CASSPPGGGETQYF. The chain couples TRBV5-8 to TRBJ2-5, with D uncertain. V lost 4 bases and J lost 4, with 14 bases in between. The CDR3 consists of 14 residues. In germline, CDR1 is SGHTS, CDR2 YDEGEE.

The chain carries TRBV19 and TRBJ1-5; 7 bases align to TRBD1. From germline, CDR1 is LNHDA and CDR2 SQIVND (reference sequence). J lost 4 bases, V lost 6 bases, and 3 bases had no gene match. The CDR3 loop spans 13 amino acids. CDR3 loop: CASRLQGNQPQHF. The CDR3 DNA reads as TGTGCCAGTAGGTTACAGGGGAATCAGCCCCAGCATTTT.

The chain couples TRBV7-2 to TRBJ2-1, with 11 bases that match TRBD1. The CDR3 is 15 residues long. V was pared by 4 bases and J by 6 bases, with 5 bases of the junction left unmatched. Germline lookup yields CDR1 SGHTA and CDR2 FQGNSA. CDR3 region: CASSSTGTGGNEQFF. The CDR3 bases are TGTGCCAGCAGCTCTACCGGGACAGGGGGCAATGAGCAGTTCTTC.

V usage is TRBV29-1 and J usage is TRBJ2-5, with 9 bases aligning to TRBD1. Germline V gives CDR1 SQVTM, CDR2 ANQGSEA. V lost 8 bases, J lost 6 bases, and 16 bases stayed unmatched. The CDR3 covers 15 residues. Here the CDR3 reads CSSSPGAQGAKTQYF. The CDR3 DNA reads TGCAGCTCATCTCCCGGGGCACAGGGGGCCAAGACCCAGTACTTC.

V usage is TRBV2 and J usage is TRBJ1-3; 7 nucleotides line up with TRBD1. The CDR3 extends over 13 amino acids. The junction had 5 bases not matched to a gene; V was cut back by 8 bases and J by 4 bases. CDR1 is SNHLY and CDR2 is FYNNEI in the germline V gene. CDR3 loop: CASGGTAGNTIYF. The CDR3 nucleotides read TGTGCCAGCGGAGGGACAGCAGGAAACACCATATATTTT.

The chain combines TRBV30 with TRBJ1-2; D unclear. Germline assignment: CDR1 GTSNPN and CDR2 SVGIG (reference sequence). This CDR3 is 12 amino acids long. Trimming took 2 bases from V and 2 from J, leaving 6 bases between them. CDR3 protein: CAWSRSNYGYTF. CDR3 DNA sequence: TGTGCCTGGAGTCGGTCAAACTATGGCTACACCTTC.

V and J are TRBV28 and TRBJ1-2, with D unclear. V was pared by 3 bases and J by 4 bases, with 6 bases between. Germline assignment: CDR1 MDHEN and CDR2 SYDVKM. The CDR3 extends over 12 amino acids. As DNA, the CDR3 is TGTGCCAGCAGTTTTAACAGCTATGGCTACACCTTC. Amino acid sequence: CASSFNSYGYTF.

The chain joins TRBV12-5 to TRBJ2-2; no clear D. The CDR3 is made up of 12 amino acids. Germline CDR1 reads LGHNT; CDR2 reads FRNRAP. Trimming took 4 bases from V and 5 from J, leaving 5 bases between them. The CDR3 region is CASGSETGELFF. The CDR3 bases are TGTGCTAGTGGTTCTGAGACCGGGGAGCTGTTTTTT.

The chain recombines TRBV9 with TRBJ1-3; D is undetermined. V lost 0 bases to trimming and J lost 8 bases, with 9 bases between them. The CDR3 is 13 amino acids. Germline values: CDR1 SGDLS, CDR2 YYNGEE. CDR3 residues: CASSVDQGYTIYF. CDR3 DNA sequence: TGTGCCAGCAGCGTAGACCAAGGGTACACCATATATTTT. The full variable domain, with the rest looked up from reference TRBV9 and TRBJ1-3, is DSGVTQTPKHLITATGQRVTLRCSPRSGDLSVYWYQQSLDQGLQFLIQYYNGEERAKGNILERFSAQQFPDLHSELNLSSLELGDSALYFCASSVDQGYTIYFGEGSWLTVV.

The CDR3 DNA follows: TGTGCCAGCAGTTCCCGAAGACAGGGTTCGGGCGAGCAGTACTTC. Its translation is CASSSRRQGSGEQYF. The chain uses TRBV27 and TRBJ2-7; 7 nucleotides align to TRBD1. Germline V gene sequence: CDR1 MNHEY, CDR2 SMNVEV (reference sequence). This CDR3 contains 15 residues. V was pared by 4 bases and J by 6 bases, with 12 bases of the junction left unmatched.

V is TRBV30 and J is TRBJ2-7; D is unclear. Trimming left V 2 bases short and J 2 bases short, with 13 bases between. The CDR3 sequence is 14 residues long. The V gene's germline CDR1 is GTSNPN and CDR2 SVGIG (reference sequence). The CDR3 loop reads CAWSMASPPYEQYF. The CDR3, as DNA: TGTGCCTGGAGTATGGCTAGTCCTCCCTACGAGCAGTACTTC.

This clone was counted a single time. The CDR3 region has the DNA TGCGCCAGCAGCTTGGCGTCAGGGTTGAGAACTGAAGCTTTCTTT. It is translated as CASSLASGLRTEAFF. The rearrangement joins TRBV5-1 to TRBJ1-1, with TRBD1 as a possible D gene (5 bases). CDR3 length equals 15 residues. V was cut by 0 bases and J by 5 bases, with 14 bases left in between. Looked up from germline, CDR1 is SGHRS and CDR2 is YFSETQ.